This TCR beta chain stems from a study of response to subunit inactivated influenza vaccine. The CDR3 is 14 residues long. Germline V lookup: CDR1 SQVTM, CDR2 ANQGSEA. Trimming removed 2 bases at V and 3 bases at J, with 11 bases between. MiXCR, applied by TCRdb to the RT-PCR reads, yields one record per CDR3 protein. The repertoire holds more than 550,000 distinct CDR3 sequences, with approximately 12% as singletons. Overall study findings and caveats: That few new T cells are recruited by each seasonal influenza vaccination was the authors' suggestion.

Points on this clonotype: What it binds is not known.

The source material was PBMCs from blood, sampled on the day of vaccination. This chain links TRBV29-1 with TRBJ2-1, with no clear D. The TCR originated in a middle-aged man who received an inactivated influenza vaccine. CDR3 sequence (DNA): TGCAGCGTTGAACTAGTCGGTTTCTACAATGAGCAGTTCTTC. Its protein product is CSVELVGFYNEQFF.